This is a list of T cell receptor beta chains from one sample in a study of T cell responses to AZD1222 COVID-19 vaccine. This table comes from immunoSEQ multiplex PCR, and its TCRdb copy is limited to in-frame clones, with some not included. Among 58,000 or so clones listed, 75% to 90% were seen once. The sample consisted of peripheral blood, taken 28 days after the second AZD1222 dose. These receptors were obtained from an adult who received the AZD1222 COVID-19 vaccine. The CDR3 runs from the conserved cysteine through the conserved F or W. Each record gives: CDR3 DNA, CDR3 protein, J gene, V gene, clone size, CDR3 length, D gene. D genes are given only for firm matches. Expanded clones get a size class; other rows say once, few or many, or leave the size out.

CDR3nt: TGTGCCAGTAGTAGGTTCAGCCAAGAGACCCAGTACTTC
CDR3aa: CASSRFSQETQYF
j_gene: TRBJ2-5
v_gene: TRBV19
abundance: -
len: 13
d_gene: -

CDR3nt: TGTGCCAGCAGCTTGGCGGGGATTGCTGGGGCCAACGTCCTGACTTTC
CDR3aa: CASSLAGIAGANVLTF
j_gene: TRBJ2-6
v_gene: TRBV5-4
abundance: -
len: 16
d_gene: -

CDR3nt: TGTGCCAGCAGTTTGGCCGGACAGGGCTGGGAGCAGTACTTC
CDR3aa: CASSLAGQGWEQYF
j_gene: TRBJ2-7
v_gene: TRBV27
abundance: -
len: 14
d_gene: TRBD1

CDR3nt: TGCGCCAGCAGTGAGCTATATGGTGAGCAGTTCTTC
CDR3aa: CASSELYGEQFF
j_gene: TRBJ2-1
v_gene: TRBV10-2
abundance: -
len: 12
d_gene: -

CDR3nt: TGTGCCAGCAGTTGGACTAGCGCGGCCGGGGAGCTGTTTTTT
CDR3aa: CASSWTSAAGELFF
j_gene: TRBJ2-2
v_gene: TRBV28
abundance: medium-sized
len: 14
d_gene: TRBD2

CDR3nt: TGTGCCAGCAGCTTAGGAGGGACTATCTCCTACGAGCAGTACTTC
CDR3aa: CASSLGGTISYEQYF
j_gene: TRBJ2-7
v_gene: TRBV11-1
abundance: -
len: 15
d_gene: TRBD2

CDR3nt: TGTGCCAGCAGCCTGACAGGGAGGAACTATGGCTACACCTTC
CDR3aa: CASSLTGRNYGYTF
j_gene: TRBJ1-2
v_gene: TRBV28
abundance: -
len: 14
d_gene: TRBD1

CDR3nt: TGTGCCAGCAGCCATGGGGATGCGGCCCTCCACTTT
CDR3aa: CASSHGDAALHF
j_gene: TRBJ1-6
v_gene: TRBV3-1/TRBV3-2
abundance: -
len: 12
d_gene: -

CDR3nt: TGTGCCAGCAGCTCGATGGGACTAGCGGGGGGCCATACGCAGTATTTT
CDR3aa: CASSSMGLAGGHTQYF
j_gene: TRBJ2-3
v_gene: TRBV7-2
abundance: -
len: 16
d_gene: TRBD2

CDR3nt: TGTGCCAGCAGCCGGGGTTCGGGAGAGACCCAGTACTTC
CDR3aa: CASSRGSGETQYF
j_gene: TRBJ2-5
v_gene: TRBV7-3
abundance: -
len: 13
d_gene: -

CDR3nt: TGTGCCAGCAGTTTATTCGGTTTCAATCAGCCCCAGCATTTT
CDR3aa: CASSLFGFNQPQHF
j_gene: TRBJ1-5
v_gene: TRBV27
abundance: -
len: 14
d_gene: -

CDR3nt: TGTGCCAGCAGCACCCCGGGTACAGAGAAGACCCAGTACTTC
CDR3aa: CASSTPGTEKTQYF
j_gene: TRBJ2-5
v_gene: TRBV7-2
abundance: -
len: 14
d_gene: -

CDR3nt: TGTGCCAGCAGCCAAGCATCCCTTGGAGCCTACGAGCAGTACTTC
CDR3aa: CASSQASLGAYEQYF
j_gene: TRBJ2-7
v_gene: TRBV4-2
abundance: -
len: 15
d_gene: -

CDR3nt: TGTGCCAGCAGTCATACGACTAGCGGGAGTAATGAGCAGTTCTTC
CDR3aa: CASSHTTSGSNEQFF
j_gene: TRBJ2-1
v_gene: TRBV28
abundance: few
len: 15
d_gene: TRBD2

CDR3nt: TGTGCCAGCAGTTTAGGCTTTGATTCCCGAAGCAATCAGCCCCAGCATTTT
CDR3aa: CASSLGFDSRSNQPQHF
j_gene: TRBJ1-5
v_gene: TRBV28
abundance: -
len: 17
d_gene: -

CDR3nt: TGCGCCAGCAGCTTGGCCTCGACTAGCGGAGAGACCCAGTACTTC
CDR3aa: CASSLASTSGETQYF
j_gene: TRBJ2-5
v_gene: TRBV5-1
abundance: -
len: 15
d_gene: TRBD2

CDR3nt: TGTGCCAGCAGTTACTCGGGCCCCACCTACGAGCAGTACTTC
CDR3aa: CASSYSGPTYEQYF
j_gene: TRBJ2-7
v_gene: TRBV6-5
abundance: -
len: 14
d_gene: -

CDR3nt: TGTGCCAGCAGAGATAGTACTAACTATGGCTACACCTTC
CDR3aa: CASRDSTNYGYTF
j_gene: TRBJ1-2
v_gene: TRBV6-5
abundance: -
len: 13
d_gene: -

CDR3nt: TGTGCCAGCAGCCCTGCCGGGACCCTTGGCGATGAGCAGTTCTTC
CDR3aa: CASSPAGTLGDEQFF
j_gene: TRBJ2-1
v_gene: TRBV12-1
abundance: -
len: 15
d_gene: -

CDR3nt: TGTGCCAGCAGCCCCGGGACGGACGATGGCTACACCTTC
CDR3aa: CASSPGTDDGYTF
j_gene: TRBJ1-2
v_gene: TRBV7-9
abundance: -
len: 13
d_gene: -

CDR3nt: TGTGCCAGCAGCGCCCAAACTGAAGCTTTCTTT
CDR3aa: CASSAQTEAFF
j_gene: TRBJ1-1
v_gene: TRBV7-9
abundance: -
len: 11
d_gene: -

CDR3nt: TGTGCCAGCAGTCACACACAGGGATTAGGAAACACCATATATTTT
CDR3aa: CASSHTQGLGNTIYF
j_gene: TRBJ1-3
v_gene: TRBV7-2
abundance: once
len: 15
d_gene: -

CDR3nt: TGCAGCGTTGAGAGGGGCGGACAGCACTATGGCTACACCTTC
CDR3aa: CSVERGGQHYGYTF
j_gene: TRBJ1-2
v_gene: TRBV29-1
abundance: -
len: 14
d_gene: -

CDR3nt: TGTGCCAGCAGTTCAAGACAGGGGGGTATCTACGAGCAGTACTTC
CDR3aa: CASSSRQGGIYEQYF
j_gene: TRBJ2-7
v_gene: TRBV6-6
abundance: -
len: 15
d_gene: TRBD1

CDR3nt: TGCGCCAGCAGCCAAGTGTGGGGGCTTTCACCCCTCCACTTT
CDR3aa: CASSQVWGLSPLHF
j_gene: TRBJ1-6
v_gene: TRBV4-1
abundance: few
len: 14
d_gene: -

CDR3nt: TGTGCCAGCAAGGAGGGACTAGCGAAGGATACGCAGTATTTT
CDR3aa: CASKEGLAKDTQYF
j_gene: TRBJ2-3
v_gene: TRBV2
abundance: -
len: 14
d_gene: TRBD2

CDR3nt: TGTGCCAGCTCACCACCGTATTCAGGGGCTGGAAACACCATATATTTT
CDR3aa: CASSPPYSGAGNTIYF
j_gene: TRBJ1-3
v_gene: TRBV18
abundance: few
len: 16
d_gene: -

CDR3nt: TGTGCCAGCTCACCAAATTTCGCGCAAGATGAGCAGTTCTTC
CDR3aa: CASSPNFAQDEQFF
j_gene: TRBJ2-1
v_gene: TRBV18
abundance: -
len: 14
d_gene: -

CDR3nt: TGTGCCAGCAGTGACGGGGGCGCGTACAATGAGCAGTTCTTC
CDR3aa: CASSDGGAYNEQFF
j_gene: TRBJ2-1
v_gene: TRBV27
abundance: -
len: 14
d_gene: -

CDR3nt: TGCAGCGCCAGGACCGGGACAGTGGGGGAAAAACTGTTTTTT
CDR3aa: CSARTGTVGEKLFF
j_gene: TRBJ1-4
v_gene: TRBV29-1
abundance: -
len: 14
d_gene: TRBD1

CDR3nt: TGTGCCAGCAGTCGCGAGGCGGGGAATCAGCCCCAGCATTTT
CDR3aa: CASSREAGNQPQHF
j_gene: TRBJ1-5
v_gene: TRBV3-1/TRBV3-2
abundance: -
len: 14
d_gene: -

CDR3nt: TGTGCCAGCAGCGTAGGTGGAACTAGCGGGGGCACAGATACGCAGTATTTT
CDR3aa: CASSVGGTSGGTDTQYF
j_gene: TRBJ2-3
v_gene: TRBV9
abundance: -
len: 17
d_gene: TRBD2

CDR3nt: TGTGCCAGCAGTGATCCCCAGACCGAACTGTTTTTT
CDR3aa: CASSDPQTELFF
j_gene: TRBJ1-4
v_gene: TRBV2
abundance: few
len: 12
d_gene: -

CDR3nt: TGTGCCAGCTCACCAACGCGAATTTTAGCGTATAATTCACCCCTCCACTTT
CDR3aa: CASSPTRILAYNSPLHF
j_gene: TRBJ1-6
v_gene: TRBV18
abundance: once
len: 17
d_gene: -

CDR3nt: TGTGCCAGCAGCCAAGCAGGGGCAACAGCTGGCTACACCTTC
CDR3aa: CASSQAGATAGYTF
j_gene: TRBJ1-2
v_gene: TRBV3-1/TRBV3-2
abundance: few
len: 14
d_gene: -

CDR3nt: TGTGCCAGCTCACGGGTAGCCACAGATACGCAGTATTTT
CDR3aa: CASSRVATDTQYF
j_gene: TRBJ2-3
v_gene: TRBV18
abundance: -
len: 13
d_gene: -

CDR3nt: TGTGCCAGCTCACAAACTAATGAAAAACTGTTTTTT
CDR3aa: CASSQTNEKLFF
j_gene: TRBJ1-4
v_gene: TRBV18
abundance: -
len: 12
d_gene: -

CDR3nt: TGTGCCAGCAGCGCCAGTAACTATGGCTACACCTTC
CDR3aa: CASSASNYGYTF
j_gene: TRBJ1-2
v_gene: TRBV7-2
abundance: -
len: 12
d_gene: -

CDR3nt: TGTGCCAGCAGCCTGGAACCCACGGGTGGAAACACCATATATTTT
CDR3aa: CASSLEPTGGNTIYF
j_gene: TRBJ1-3
v_gene: TRBV5-6
abundance: -
len: 15
d_gene: -

CDR3nt: TGTGCCAGCAGCCCTAGATTACAGAACACCGGGGAGCTGTTTTTT
CDR3aa: CASSPRLQNTGELFF
j_gene: TRBJ2-2
v_gene: TRBV3-1/TRBV3-2
abundance: -
len: 15
d_gene: -

CDR3nt: TGTGCCATCAGCGGCGGGGGGGATTCACCCCTCCACTTT
CDR3aa: CAISGGGDSPLHF
j_gene: TRBJ1-6
v_gene: TRBV10-3
abundance: -
len: 13
d_gene: -